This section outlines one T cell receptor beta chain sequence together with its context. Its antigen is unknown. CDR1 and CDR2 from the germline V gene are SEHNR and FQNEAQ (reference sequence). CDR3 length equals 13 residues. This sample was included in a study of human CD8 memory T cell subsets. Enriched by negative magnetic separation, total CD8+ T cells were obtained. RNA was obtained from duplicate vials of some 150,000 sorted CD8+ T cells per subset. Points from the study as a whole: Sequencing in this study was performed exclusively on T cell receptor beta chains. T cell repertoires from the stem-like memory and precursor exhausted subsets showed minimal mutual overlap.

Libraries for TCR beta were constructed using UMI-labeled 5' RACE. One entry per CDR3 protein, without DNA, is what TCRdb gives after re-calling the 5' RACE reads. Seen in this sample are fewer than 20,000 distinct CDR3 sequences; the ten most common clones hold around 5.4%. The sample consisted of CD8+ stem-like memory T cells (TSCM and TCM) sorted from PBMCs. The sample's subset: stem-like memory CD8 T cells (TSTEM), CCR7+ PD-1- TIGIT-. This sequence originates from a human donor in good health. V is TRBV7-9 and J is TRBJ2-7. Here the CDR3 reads CASSLDQLYEQYF. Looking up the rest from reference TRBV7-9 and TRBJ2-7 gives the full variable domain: DTGVSQNPRHKITKRGQNVTFRCDPISEHNRLYWYRQTLGQGPEFLTYFQNEAQLEKSRLLSDRFSAERPKGSFSTLEIQRTEQGDSAMYLCASSLDQLYEQYFGPGTRLTVT.